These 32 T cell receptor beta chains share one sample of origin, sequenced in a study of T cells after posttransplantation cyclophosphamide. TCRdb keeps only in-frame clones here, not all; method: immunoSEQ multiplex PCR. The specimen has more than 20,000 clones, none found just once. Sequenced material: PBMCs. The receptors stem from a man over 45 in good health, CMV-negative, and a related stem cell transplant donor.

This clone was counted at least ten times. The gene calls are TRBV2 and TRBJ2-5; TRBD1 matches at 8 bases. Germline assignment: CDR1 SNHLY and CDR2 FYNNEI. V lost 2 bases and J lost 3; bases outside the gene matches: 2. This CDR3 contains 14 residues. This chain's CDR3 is CASSELTGEETQYF. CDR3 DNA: TGTGCCAGCAGTGAACTGACAGGGGAAGAGACCCAGTACTTC.

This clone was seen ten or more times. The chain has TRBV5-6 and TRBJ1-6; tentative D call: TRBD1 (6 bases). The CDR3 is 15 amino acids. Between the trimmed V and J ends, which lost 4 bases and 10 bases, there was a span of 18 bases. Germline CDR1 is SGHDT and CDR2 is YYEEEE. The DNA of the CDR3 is TGTGCCAGCAGCCCAGGGGCAGGAGTTGAGTCACCCCTCCACTTT. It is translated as CASSPGAGVESPLHF.

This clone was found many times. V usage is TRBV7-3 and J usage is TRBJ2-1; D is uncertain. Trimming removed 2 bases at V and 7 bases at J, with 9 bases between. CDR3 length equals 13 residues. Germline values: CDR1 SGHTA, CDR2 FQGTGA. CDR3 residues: CASSLGFANEQFF. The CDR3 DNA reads TGTGCCAGCAGCTTAGGTTTCGCGAATGAGCAGTTCTTC.

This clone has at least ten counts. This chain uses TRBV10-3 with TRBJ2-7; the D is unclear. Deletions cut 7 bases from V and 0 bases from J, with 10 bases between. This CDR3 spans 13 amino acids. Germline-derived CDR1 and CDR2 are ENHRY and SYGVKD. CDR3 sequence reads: CAITRDNSYEQYF. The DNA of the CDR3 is TGTGCCATCACAAGAGACAACTCCTACGAGCAGTACTTC.

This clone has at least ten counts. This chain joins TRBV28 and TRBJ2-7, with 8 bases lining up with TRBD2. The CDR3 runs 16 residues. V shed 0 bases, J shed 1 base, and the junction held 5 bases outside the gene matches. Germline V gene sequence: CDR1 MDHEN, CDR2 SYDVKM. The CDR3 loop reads CASSLWASGSSYEQYF. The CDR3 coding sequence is TGTGCCAGCAGTTTATGGGCTAGCGGGTCTTCCTACGAGCAGTACTTC.

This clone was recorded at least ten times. CDR3 DNA sequence: TGTGCCAGCTCTGGGCTCCTAAAGACCTACGAGCAGTACTTC. It yields the protein CASSGLLKTYEQYF. The gene calls are TRBV6-4 and TRBJ2-7; D is undetermined. The V gene lost 8 bases and the J gene lost 2 bases, with 16 bases spanning the gap. CDR3 size: 14 residues. Germline loops: CDR1 MRHNA, CDR2 SNTAGT.

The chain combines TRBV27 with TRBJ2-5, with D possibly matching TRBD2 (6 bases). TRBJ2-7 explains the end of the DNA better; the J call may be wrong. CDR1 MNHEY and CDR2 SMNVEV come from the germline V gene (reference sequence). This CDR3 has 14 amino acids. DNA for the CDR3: TGTGCCAGCAGTGCGACTCTAGCGTCCCACGAGCAGTACTTC. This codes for CASSATLASHEQYF.

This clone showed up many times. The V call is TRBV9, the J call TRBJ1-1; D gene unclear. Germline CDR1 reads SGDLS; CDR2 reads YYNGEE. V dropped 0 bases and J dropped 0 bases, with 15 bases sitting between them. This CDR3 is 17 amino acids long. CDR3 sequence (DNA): TGTGCCAGCAGCGTAGGCCAGACTCTCCACATGAACACTGAAGCTTTCTTT. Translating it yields CASSVGQTLHMNTEAFF.

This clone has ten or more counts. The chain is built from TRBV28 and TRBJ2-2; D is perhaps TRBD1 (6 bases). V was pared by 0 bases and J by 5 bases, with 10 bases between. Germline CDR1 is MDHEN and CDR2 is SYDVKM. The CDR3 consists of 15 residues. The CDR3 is CASSLWAGVTGELFF. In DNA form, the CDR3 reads TGTGCCAGCAGTTTATGGGCAGGGGTGACCGGGGAGCTGTTTTTT.

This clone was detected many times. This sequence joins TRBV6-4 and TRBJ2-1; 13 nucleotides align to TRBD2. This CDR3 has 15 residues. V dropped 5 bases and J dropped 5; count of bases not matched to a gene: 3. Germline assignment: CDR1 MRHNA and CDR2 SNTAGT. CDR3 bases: TGTGCCAGCAGTAATGGACTAGCGGGGGACAATGAGCAGTTCTTC. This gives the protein CASSNGLAGDNEQFF.

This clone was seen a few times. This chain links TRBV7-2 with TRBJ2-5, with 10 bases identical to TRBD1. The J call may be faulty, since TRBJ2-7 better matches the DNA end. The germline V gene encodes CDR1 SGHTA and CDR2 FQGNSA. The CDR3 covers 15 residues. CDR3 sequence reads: CASSLKWTGGYEQYF. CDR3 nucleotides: TGTGCCAGCAGCTTAAAGTGGACAGGGGGCTACGAGCAGTACTTC.

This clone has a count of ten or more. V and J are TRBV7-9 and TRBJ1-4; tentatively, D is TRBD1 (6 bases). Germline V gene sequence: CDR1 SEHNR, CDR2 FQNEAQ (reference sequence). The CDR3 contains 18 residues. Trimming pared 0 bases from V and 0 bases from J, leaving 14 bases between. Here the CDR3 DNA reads TGTGCCAGCAGCTTAGCGCTTAGGACAGCCGCAACTAATGAAAAACTGTTTTTT. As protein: CASSLALRTAATNEKLFF.

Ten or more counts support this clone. The CDR3 spells CASRNWDNPTNEQFF. CDR3 nucleotide sequence: TGTGCCAGCAGAAATTGGGACAACCCGACAAATGAGCAGTTCTTC. The chain employs TRBV7-3 and TRBJ2-1, with a possible D match to TRBD1 (6 bases). Germline V gene data show CDR1 as SGHTA and CDR2 as FQGTGA. CDR3 length: 15 residues. Deletions cut 6 bases from V and 7 bases from J, with 19 bases between. Full variable domain (missing parts from reference TRBV7-3 and TRBJ2-1): GAGVSQTPSNKVTEKGKYVELRCDPISGHTALYWYRQSLGQGPEFLIYFQGTGAADDSGLPNDRFFAVRPEGSVSTLKIQRTERGDSAVYLCASRNWDNPTNEQFFGPGTRLTVL.

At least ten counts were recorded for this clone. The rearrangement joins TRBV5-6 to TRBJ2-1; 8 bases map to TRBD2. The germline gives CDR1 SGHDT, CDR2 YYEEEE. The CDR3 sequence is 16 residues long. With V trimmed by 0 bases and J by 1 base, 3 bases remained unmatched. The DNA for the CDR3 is TGTGCCAGCAGCTTGGGCGGCGGGGGGTCCTACAATGAGCAGTTCTTC. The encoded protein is CASSLGGGGSYNEQFF.

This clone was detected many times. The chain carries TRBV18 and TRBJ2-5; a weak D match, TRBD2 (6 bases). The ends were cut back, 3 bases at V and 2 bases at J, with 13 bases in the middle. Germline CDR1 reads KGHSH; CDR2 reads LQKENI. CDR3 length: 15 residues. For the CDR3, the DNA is TGTGCCAGCTCACCGACGGAGGGGTGGCAAGAGACCCAGTACTTC. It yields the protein CASSPTEGWQETQYF.

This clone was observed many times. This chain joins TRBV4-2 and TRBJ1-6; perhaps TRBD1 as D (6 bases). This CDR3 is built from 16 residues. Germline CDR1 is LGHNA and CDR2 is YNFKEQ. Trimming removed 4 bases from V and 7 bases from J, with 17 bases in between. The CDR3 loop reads CASSPSGAGVNSPLHF. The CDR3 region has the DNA TGTGCCAGCAGCCCCTCAGGGGCGGGTGTCAATTCACCCCTCCACTTT.

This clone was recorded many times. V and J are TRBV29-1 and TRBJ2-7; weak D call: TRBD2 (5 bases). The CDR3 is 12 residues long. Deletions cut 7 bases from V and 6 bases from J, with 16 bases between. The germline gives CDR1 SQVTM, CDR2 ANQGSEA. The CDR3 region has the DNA TGCAGCGCGAAGAGGGAAAGTGGCGAGCAGTACTTC. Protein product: CSAKRESGEQYF.

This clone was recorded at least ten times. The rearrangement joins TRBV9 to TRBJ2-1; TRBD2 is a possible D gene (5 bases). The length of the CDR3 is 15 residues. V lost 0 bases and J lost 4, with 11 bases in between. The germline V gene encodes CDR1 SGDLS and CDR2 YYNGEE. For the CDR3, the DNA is TGTGCCAGCAGCGTAGTGGCTAGCAGATACAATGAGCAGTTCTTC. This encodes CASSVVASRYNEQFF.

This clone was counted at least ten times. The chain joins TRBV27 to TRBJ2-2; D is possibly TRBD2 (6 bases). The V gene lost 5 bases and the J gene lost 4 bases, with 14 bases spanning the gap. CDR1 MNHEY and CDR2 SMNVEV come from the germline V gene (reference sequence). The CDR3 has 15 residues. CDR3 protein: CASSPYAGSTGELFF. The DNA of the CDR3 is TGTGCCAGCAGTCCGTACGCCGGGAGCACCGGGGAGCTGTTTTTT.

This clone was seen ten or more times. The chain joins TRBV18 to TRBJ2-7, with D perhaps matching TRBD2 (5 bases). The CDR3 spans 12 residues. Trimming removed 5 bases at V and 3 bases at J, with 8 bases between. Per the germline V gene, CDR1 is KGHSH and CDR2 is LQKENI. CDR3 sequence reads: CASSSAGYEQYF. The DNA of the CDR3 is TGTGCCAGCTCATCGGCGGGCTACGAGCAGTACTTC. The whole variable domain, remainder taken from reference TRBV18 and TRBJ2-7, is NAGVMQNPRHLVRRRGQEARLRCSPMKGHSHVYWYRQLPEEGLKFMVYLQKENIIDESGMPKERFSAEFPKEGPSILRIQQVVRGDSAAYFCASSSAGYEQYFGPGTRLTVT.

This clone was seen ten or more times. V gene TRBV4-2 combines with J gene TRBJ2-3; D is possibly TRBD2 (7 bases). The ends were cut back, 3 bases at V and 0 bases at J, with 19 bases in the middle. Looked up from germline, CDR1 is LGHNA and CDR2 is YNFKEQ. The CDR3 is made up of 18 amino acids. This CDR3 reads CASSQGRGGGASTDTQYF. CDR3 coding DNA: TGTGCCAGCAGCCAGGGGAGAGGGGGGGGCGCTAGCACAGATACGCAGTATTTT.

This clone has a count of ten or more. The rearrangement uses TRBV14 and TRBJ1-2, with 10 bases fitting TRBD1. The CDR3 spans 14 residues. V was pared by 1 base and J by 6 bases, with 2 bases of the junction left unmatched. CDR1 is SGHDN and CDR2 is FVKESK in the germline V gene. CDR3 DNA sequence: TGTGCCAGCAGCCAAGGGACAGGGGGTAATGGCTACACCTTC. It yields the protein CASSQGTGGNGYTF.

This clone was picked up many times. DNA of the CDR3: TGTGCCAGCAGCCAAAGGAGCGGGGGACACTACGAGCAGTACTTC. Its translation: CASSQRSGGHYEQYF. This chain uses TRBV5-8 with TRBJ2-7, with TRBD2 matching 8 bases. V lost 4 bases, J lost 3 bases, and 9 bases stayed unmatched. The CDR3 covers 15 residues. CDR1 is SGHTS, CDR2 YDEGEE, per germline. The whole variable domain, remainder taken from reference TRBV5-8 and TRBJ2-7, is EAGVTQSPTHLIKTRGQQATLRCSPISGHTSVYWYQQALGLGLQFLLWYDEGEERNRGNFPPRFSGRQFPNYSSELNVNALELEDSALYLCASSQRSGGHYEQYFGPGTRLTVT.

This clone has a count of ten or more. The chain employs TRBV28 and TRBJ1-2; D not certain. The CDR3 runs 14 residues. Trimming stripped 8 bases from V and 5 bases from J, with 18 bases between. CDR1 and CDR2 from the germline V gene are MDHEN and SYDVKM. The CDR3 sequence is CASGPARGGYGYTF. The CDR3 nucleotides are TGTGCCAGCGGGCCGGCACGGGGAGGTTATGGCTACACCTTC.

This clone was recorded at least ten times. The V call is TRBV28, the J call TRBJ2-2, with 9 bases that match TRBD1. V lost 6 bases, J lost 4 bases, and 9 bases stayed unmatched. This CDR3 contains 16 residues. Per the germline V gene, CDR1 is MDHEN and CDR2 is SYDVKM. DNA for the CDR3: TGTGCCAGCAGACAAGGGACAGGGCGGGGCACCGGGGAGCTGTTTTTT. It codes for CASRQGTGRGTGELFF.

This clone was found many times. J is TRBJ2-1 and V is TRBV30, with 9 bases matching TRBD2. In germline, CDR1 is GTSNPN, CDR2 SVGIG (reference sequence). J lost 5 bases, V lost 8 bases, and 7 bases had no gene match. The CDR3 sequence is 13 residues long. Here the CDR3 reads CAGSGSFDNEQFF. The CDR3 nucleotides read TGTGCCGGTAGCGGGAGCTTCGACAATGAGCAGTTCTTC. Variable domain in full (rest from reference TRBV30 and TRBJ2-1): SQTIHQWPATLVQPVGSPLSLECTVEGTSNPNLYWYRQAAGRGLQLLFYSVGIGQISSEVPQNLSASRPQDRQFILSSKKLLLSDSGFYLCAGSGSFDNEQFFGPGTRLTVL.

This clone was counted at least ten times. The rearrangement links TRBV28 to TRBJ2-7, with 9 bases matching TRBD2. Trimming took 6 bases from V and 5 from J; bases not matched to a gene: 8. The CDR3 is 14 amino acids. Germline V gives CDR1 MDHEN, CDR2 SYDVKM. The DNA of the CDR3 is TGTGCCAGCAGCCGTACTAGCGGGTCTAACGAGCAGTACTTC. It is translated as CASSRTSGSNEQYF.

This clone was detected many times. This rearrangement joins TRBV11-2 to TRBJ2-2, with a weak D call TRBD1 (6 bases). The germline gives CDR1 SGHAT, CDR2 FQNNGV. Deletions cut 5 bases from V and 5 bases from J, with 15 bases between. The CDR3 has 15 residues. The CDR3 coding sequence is TGTGCCAGCAGCCCCTACAGGGAACGAACCGGGGAGCTGTTTTTT. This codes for CASSPYRERTGELFF.

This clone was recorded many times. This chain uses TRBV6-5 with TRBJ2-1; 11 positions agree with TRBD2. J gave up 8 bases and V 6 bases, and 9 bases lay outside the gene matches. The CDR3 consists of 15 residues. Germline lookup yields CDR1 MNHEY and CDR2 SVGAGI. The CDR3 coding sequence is TGTGCCAGCAGCCAAACTAGCGGGAGTACCTATGAGCAGTTCTTC. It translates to CASSQTSGSTYEQFF.

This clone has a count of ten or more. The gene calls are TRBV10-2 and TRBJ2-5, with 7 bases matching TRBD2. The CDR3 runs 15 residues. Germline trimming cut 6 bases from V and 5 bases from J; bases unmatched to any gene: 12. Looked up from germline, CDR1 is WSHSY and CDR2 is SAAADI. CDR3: CASSFVSGTSETQYF. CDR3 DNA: TGCGCCAGCAGCTTTGTCAGCGGGACCAGCGAGACCCAGTACTTC.

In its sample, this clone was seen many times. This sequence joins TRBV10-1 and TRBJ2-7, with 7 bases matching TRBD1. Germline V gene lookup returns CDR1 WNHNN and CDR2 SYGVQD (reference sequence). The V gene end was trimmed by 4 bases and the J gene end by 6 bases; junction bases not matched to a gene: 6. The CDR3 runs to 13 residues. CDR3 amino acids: CASSGRTGSEQYF. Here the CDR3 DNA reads TGCGCCAGCAGTGGCCGGACAGGATCCGAGCAGTACTTC.

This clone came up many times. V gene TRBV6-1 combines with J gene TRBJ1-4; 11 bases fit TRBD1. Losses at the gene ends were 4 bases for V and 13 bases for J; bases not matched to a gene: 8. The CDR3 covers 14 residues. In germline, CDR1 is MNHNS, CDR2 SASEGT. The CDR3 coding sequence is TGTGCCAGCAGTGCCATGGGACAGGGGGATCGACTGTTTTTT. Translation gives CASSAMGQGDRLFF.